These T cell receptor beta chains were read from a single sample in a study of cytomegalovirus exposure and HLA in healthy donors. The assay was immunoSEQ multiplex PCR, and TCRdb's table has in-frame clones only and misses some. Of about 190,000 clones in the sample, more than 75% were seen once. The sample was PBMCs. Every receptor here comes from a woman in her fifties or sixties in good health and CMV-seropositive. CDR3s include the opening cysteine and the closing phenylalanine or tryptophan. A D gene is named only where the DNA matches it firmly. Expanded clones get a size class; other rows say once, few or many, or leave the size out.

>-|TRBV11-2|once|TRBJ2-3
TGTGCCAGCAGCTTAGCACTAGAGGTCACAGATACGCAGTATTTT
CASSLALEVTDTQYF
>TRBD1|TRBV5-6|-|TRBJ1-1
TGTGCCAGCACCATCCTCAGGGGGGAAGCTTTCTTT
CASTILRGEAFF
>TRBD1|TRBV6-5|few|TRBJ1-1
TGTGCCAGCAGCCCCGGACAGGAGAAGGCTTTCTTT
CASSPGQEKAFF
>-|TRBV27|-|TRBJ2-7
TGTGCCAGCAGTACCCCCCGCGGGGGCCTCCCCTACGAGCAGTACTTC
CASSTPRGGLPYEQYF
>-|TRBV5-1|-|TRBJ2-2
TGCCCCAAAGCTTGGGAGCTTCCGAACACCGGGGAGCTGTTTTTT
CPKAWELPNTGELFF
>-|TRBV15|-|TRBJ1-6
TGTGCCACCAGCCCTCTACAGGGAACCCCGTCACCCCTCCACTTT
CATSPLQGTPSPLHF
>-|TRBV6-6|few|TRBJ1-5
TGTGCCAGCAGTTACGGGGGGGTCGGCAATCAGCCCCAGCATTTT
CASSYGGVGNQPQHF
>-|TRBV7-9|few|TRBJ2-3
TGTGCCAGCAGCGAACGGGGGACAGATACGCAGTATTTT
CASSERGTDTQYF
>-|TRBV7-9|-|TRBJ2-2
TGTTCCAGCAGCCTCCAGACCGGGGAGCTGTTTTTT
CSSSLQTGELFF
>-|TRBV6-6|-|TRBJ1-4
TGTGCCAGCAGTTACGAAGGGGGGGCTAATGAAAAACTGTTTTTT
CASSYEGGANEKLFF
>-|TRBV7-9|-|TRBJ1-6
TGTGCCAGCAGCGGACAGATGCTTAATTCACCCCTCCACTTT
CASSGQMLNSPLHF
>TRBD2|TRBV2|-|TRBJ2-7
TGTGCCAGCAAACTGGGGCTAGCGGGGCTGCAGTACTTC
CASKLGLAGLQYF
>-|TRBV28|-|TRBJ1-2
TGTGCCAGCAGCAATTTACGCGGGGGGCGTCGTGGCTACACCTTC
CASSNLRGGRRGYTF
>TRBD1|TRBV7-6|-|TRBJ2-5
TGTGCCAGCAGCCCCGGGACAGGGTCGGAGACCCAGTACTTC
CASSPGTGSETQYF
>-|TRBV6-5|-|TRBJ2-3
TGTGCCAGCTCCCGGGGGTACACAGATACGCAGTATTTT
CASSRGYTDTQYF
>-|TRBV18|once|TRBJ2-7
TGTGCCAGCTCACCGAACTCGTTCTACGAGCAGTACTTC
CASSPNSFYEQYF
>TRBD1|TRBV2|once|TRBJ1-5
TGTGCCAGCAGTCAGGGGGACGGTCAGCCCCAGCATTTT
CASSQGDGQPQHF
>-|TRBV4-1|-|TRBJ2-2
TGCGCCAGCAGCCAAAAACCGGGTGACACCGGGGAGCTGTTTTTT
CASSQKPGDTGELFF
>TRBD2|TRBV7-8|-|TRBJ2-5
TGTGCCAGCAGCTTGAATAGCGGGCAAGAGACCCAGTACTTC
CASSLNSGQETQYF
>-|TRBV5-4|-|TRBJ1-5
TGTGCCAGCAGCTTCCAGGGGAGGGAGCCCCAGCATTTT
CASSFQGREPQHF
>TRBD1|TRBV18|-|TRBJ2-3
TGTGCCAGCTCACCAAGGGGGCTCGGGGGCACAGATACGCAGTATTTT
CASSPRGLGGTDTQYF
>-|TRBV9|-|TRBJ1-5
TGTGCCAGCAGCGCCTCTGACAGCTCTAGCAATCAGCCCCAGCATTTT
CASSASDSSSNQPQHF
>TRBD2|TRBV2|-|TRBJ2-1
TGTGCCAGCAGTGGACTAGCGGGGGTCCCTTACAATGAGCAGTTCTTC
CASSGLAGVPYNEQFF
>TRBD1|TRBV7-8|once|TRBJ1-2
TGTGCCAGCAGCCTGCGGGACAGGGAGGGCTACACCTTC
CASSLRDREGYTF
>TRBD2|TRBV7-2|-|TRBJ2-7
TGTGCCAGCAGCTTAGCGCCCCAGCGGGGGTCACCTTACGAGCAGTACTTC
CASSLAPQRGSPYEQYF
>-|TRBV2|-|TRBJ1-5
TGTGCCAGCAGTGAAGGGGCTAACAATCAGCCCCAGCATTTT
CASSEGANNQPQHF
>TRBD1|TRBV5-1|-|TRBJ2-5
TGCGCCAGCAGCAAGGGGGACAGGGGGCAAGAGACCCAGTACTTC
CASSKGDRGQETQYF
>-|TRBV5-8|-|TRBJ2-7
TGTGCCAGCAGCTTGTGGGGCGTGGGGCAGTACTTC
CASSLWGVGQYF
>-|TRBV9|-|TRBJ1-3
TGTGCCAGCAGCCCAACAAATGGAAACACCATATATTTT
CASSPTNGNTIYF
>TRBD1|TRBV27|-|TRBJ1-2
TGTGCCAGCAGTTTTCCCACAGGGGTTGGCTACACCTTC
CASSFPTGVGYTF
>TRBD1|TRBV7-8|-|TRBJ1-6
TGTGCCAGCAGCCTCAACCGACAGGGTAGTTCACCCCTCCACTTT
CASSLNRQGSSPLHF
>TRBD1|TRBV5-1|-|TRBJ2-7
TGCGCCAGCAGCTCACTGACAGGGGGCATCTCCTACGAGCAGTACTTC
CASSSLTGGISYEQYF
>TRBD1|TRBV5-4|-|TRBJ2-2
TGTGCCAGCAGCTTGCGGACAGGGCGCACCGGGGAGCTGTTTTTT
CASSLRTGRTGELFF
>-|TRBV2|-|TRBJ2-1
TGTGCCAGCAGTGTTCGGGGAAGTGAGCAGTTCTTC
CASSVRGSEQFF
>-|TRBV7-9|-|TRBJ1-2
TGTGCCAGCAGCTTACAGGGGACTAACTATGGCTACACCTTC
CASSLQGTNYGYTF
>TRBD2|TRBV5-1|-|TRBJ2-3
TGCGCCAGCAGTACCAGCGGGGGGCGTGTAGATACGCAGTATTTT
CASSTSGGRVDTQYF
>-|TRBV11-3|-|TRBJ2-1
TGTGCCAGCAGCTTAGCACGAGGGAACAATGAGCAGTTCTTC
CASSLARGNNEQFF
>-|TRBV6-4|-|TRBJ2-1
TGTGCCAGCAGTGTACAGGGTGCAAATGAGCAGTTCTTC
CASSVQGANEQFF
>-|TRBV30|once|TRBJ1-2
TGTGCCTGGAGTGCCCAGAGGGATGGCTACACCTTC
CAWSAQRDGYTF
>TRBD1|TRBV29-1|-|TRBJ2-3
TGCAGCGTTGACGGGACAGGGGGCGGCACAGATACGCAGTATTTT
CSVDGTGGGTDTQYF
>TRBD2|TRBV9|-|TRBJ2-3
TGTGCCAGCAGCGTTTGGGCTAGCGGGATAACAGATACGCAGTATTTT
CASSVWASGITDTQYF
>TRBD1|TRBV19|-|TRBJ1-6
TGTGCCAGTAGAATTACCGGGACAGGGTTCACACCCCTCCACTTT
CASRITGTGFTPLHF
>TRBD1|TRBV2|-|TRBJ2-1
TGTGCCAGCGGAAGTGCCGGGACAGGGGGCTTCGGTGAGCAGTTCTTC
CASGSAGTGGFGEQFF
>TRBD1|TRBV12-5|-|TRBJ2-4
TGTGCTAGTGGTTTGGTACAGGGGGGCAGTTGGGCCAAAAACATTCAGTACTTC
CASGLVQGGSWAKNIQYF
>-|TRBV7-9|-|TRBJ2-2
TGTTCCAGCATGGCGGGACCGAACACCGGGGAGCTGTTTTTT
CSSMAGPNTGELFF
>-|TRBV5-4|-|TRBJ2-5
TGTGCCAGCACCAGCGGCAACGAAGAGACCCGGTACTTC
CASTSGNEETRYF
>-|TRBV19|-|TRBJ1-2
TGTGCCAGTAGTGTAGGAGTGCGCTCTGGCTACACCTTC
CASSVGVRSGYTF
>-|TRBV15|-|TRBJ1-1
TGTGCCACCAGCAGAGATGCGGGGTGGGACACTGAAGCTTTCTTT
CATSRDAGWDTEAFF
>-|TRBV4-1|-|TRBJ2-1
TGCGCCAGCAGCCAATCCGCGGGGATCTACAATGAGCAGTTCTTC
CASSQSAGIYNEQFF
>TRBD1|TRBV2|-|TRBJ1-6
TGTGCCAGCAGGGAGGGGGCGCGATCACCCCTCCACTTT
CASREGARSPLHF
>-|TRBV11-2|-|TRBJ1-2
TGTGCCAGCAGCTTTGGGCTACTGTATGGCTACACCTTC
CASSFGLLYGYTF
>TRBD1|TRBV6-5|-|TRBJ1-2
TGTGCCAGCGGCTCAAGGACAGGGGGACACTATGGCTACACCTTC
CASGSRTGGHYGYTF
>-|TRBV4-2|-|TRBJ2-6
TGTGCCAGCAGCCAAGAACCTCGCGGCTCTGGGGCCAACGTCCTGACTTTC
CASSQEPRGSGANVLTF
>TRBD1|TRBV7-9|few|TRBJ1-4
TGTGCCAGCAGCCCAGGACAGGGCGACGAAAAACTGTTTTTT
CASSPGQGDEKLFF
>TRBD1|TRBV6-5|-|TRBJ1-2
TGTGCCATAGGCGACAGGGCCTATGGCTACACCTTC
CAIGDRAYGYTF
>TRBD2|TRBV7-2|-|TRBJ2-7
TGTGCCAGCGAAATTTTACTAGCGGGCTCCTACGAGCAGTACTTC
CASEILLAGSYEQYF
>-|TRBV9|once|TRBJ1-1
TGTGCCAGCAGCGTCTGGGGTAATGGAGGCACTGAAGCTTTCTTT
CASSVWGNGGTEAFF